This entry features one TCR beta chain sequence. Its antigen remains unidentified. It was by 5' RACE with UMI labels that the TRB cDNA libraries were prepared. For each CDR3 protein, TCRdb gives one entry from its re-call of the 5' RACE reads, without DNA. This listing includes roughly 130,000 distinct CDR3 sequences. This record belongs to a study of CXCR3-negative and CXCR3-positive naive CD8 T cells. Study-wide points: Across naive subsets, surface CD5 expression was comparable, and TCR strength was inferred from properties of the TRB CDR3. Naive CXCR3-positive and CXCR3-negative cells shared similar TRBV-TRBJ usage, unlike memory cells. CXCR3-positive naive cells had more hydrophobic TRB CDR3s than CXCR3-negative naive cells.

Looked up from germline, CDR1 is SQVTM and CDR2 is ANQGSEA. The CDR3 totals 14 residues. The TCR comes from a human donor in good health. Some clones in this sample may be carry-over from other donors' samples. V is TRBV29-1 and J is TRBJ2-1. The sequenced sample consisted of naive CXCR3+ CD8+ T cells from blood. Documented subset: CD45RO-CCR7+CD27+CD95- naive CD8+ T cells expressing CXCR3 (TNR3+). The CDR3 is CSVEHRESYNEQFF.